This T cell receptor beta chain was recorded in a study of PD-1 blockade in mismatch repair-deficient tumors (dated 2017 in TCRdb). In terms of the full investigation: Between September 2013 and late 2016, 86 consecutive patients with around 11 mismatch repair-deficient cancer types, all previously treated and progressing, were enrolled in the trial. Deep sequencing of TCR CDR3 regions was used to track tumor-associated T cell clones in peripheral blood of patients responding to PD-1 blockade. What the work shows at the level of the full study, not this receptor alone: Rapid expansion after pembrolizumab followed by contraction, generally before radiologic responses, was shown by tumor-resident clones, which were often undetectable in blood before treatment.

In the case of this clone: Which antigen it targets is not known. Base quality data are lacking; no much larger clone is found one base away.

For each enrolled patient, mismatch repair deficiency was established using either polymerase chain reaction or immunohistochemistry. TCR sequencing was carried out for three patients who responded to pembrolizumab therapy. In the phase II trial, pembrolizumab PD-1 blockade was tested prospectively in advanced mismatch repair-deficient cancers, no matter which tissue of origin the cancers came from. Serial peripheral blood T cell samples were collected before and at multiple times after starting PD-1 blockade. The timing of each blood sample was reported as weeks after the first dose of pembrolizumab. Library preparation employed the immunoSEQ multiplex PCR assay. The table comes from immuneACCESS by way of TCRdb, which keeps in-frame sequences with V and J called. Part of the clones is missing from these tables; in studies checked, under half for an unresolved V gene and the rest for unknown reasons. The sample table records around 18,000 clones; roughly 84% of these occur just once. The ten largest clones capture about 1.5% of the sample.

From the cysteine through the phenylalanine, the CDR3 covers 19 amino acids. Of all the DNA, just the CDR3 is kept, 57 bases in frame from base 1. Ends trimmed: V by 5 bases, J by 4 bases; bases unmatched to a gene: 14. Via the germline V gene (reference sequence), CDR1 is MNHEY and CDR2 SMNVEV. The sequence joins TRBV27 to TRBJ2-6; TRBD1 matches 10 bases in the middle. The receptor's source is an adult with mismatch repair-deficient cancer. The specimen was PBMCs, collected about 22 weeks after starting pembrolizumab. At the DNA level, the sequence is TGTGCCAGCAGTACCCCGGGACAGGGGTTCCTATGGGGGGCCAACGTCCTGACTTTC. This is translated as CASSTPGQGFLWGANVLTF.